This T cell receptor (beta chain) came from a study of T cells in Graves' hyperthyroidism and ophthalmopathy. Study-level information: At initial diagnosis, before any treatment had begun, peripheral blood was obtained.

Germline lookup yields CDR1 LNHNV and CDR2 YYDKDF (reference sequence). This CDR3 is 13 amino acids long. Trimming cost V 8 bases and J 0 bases, with 11 bases left between them. Regions amplified from RNA transcripts were the TCR beta CDR3 regions. With the HTBI primer set, the TCR CDR3 went through a first round of RT-PCR. TCRdb ran MiXCR on the multiplex PCR reads and lists one entry per CDR3 protein. The sample yields some 800,000 distinct CDR3 sequences, over 35% seen once. The sample holds many counts of this clonotype. Its specificity is not known. General study findings and limits: The model's output predicted ophthalmopathy at a median of 6.5 months prior to onset. Peripheral blood also featured most of the thyroid clonotypes expanded above 0.001.

Those with hyperthyroidism were 18 to 65 years old, newly diagnosed, and ill for under 2 months. The sample consisted of blood. The TCR was taken from a man between 18 and 35 years old with Graves' hyperthyroidism. V is TRBV15 and J is TRBJ2-7; D uncertain. CDR3 sequence reads: CATGIYSSYEQYF. In DNA, the CDR3 is TGTGCCACCGGGATTTATAGCTCCTACGAGCAGTACTTC.